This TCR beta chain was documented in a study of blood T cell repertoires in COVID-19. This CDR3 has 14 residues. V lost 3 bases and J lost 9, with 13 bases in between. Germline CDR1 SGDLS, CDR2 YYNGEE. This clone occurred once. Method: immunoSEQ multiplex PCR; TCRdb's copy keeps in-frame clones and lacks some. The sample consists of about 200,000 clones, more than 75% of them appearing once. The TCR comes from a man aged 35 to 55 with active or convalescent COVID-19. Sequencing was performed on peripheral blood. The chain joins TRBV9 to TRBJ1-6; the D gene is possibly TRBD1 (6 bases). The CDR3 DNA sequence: TGTGCCAGCAGCGGGGAACAGGGCAGTTCACCCCTCCACTTT. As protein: CASSGEQGSSPLHF. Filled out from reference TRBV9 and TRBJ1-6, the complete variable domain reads DSGVTQTPKHLITATGQRVTLRCSPRSGDLSVYWYQQSLDQGLQFLIQYYNGEERAKGNILERFSAQQFPDLHSELNLSSLELGDSALYFCASSGEQGSSPLHFGNGTRLTVT.